The 9 T cell receptor beta chains below all came from one sample that was sequenced in a study of T cells in localized non-small cell lung cancer. The data were produced by immunoSEQ multiplex PCR, yet TCRdb's version contains in-frame clones alone and is incomplete. This sample has about 23,000 clones, with roughly 89% found just once. Material: peripheral blood, obtained before any cancer treatment. The source of these receptors is a male donor at least 60 years old with stage I lung adenocarcinoma.

The CDR3 sequence: CASSVRVSTGSWVPQHF. CDR3 nucleotides: TGTGCCAGCAGTGTCCGAGTCTCGACAGGCTCCTGGGTGCCCCAGCATTTT. The chain links TRBV6-1 to TRBJ1-5; TRBD1 might be the D (6 bases). The germline V gene encodes CDR1 MNHNS and CDR2 SASEGT. CDR3 size: 17 residues. The V end was cut by 4 bases, the J end by 9 bases, with 25 bases between.

The genes are TRBV7-2 and TRBJ2-2, with 7 bases fitting TRBD1. Germline loops: CDR1 SGHTA, CDR2 FQGNSA. The V gene end was trimmed by 6 bases and the J gene end by 6 bases; junction bases not matched to a gene: 10. This CDR3 is built from 15 residues. The CDR3 region has the DNA TGTGCCAGCAGTTCGCCGACAGGGTTCGCCGGGGAGCTGTTTTTT. Its protein product is CASSSPTGFAGELFF.

This rearrangement joins TRBV28 to TRBJ1-1; TRBD1 matches 9 bases. The CDR3 sequence is 16 residues long. The germline gives CDR1 MDHEN, CDR2 SYDVKM. The junction had 7 bases not matched to a gene; V was cut back by 5 bases and J by 0 bases. The CDR3 DNA reads TGTGCCAGCAGTCCACACGGACAGGGGCTGAACACTGAAGCTTTCTTT. As protein: CASSPHGQGLNTEAFF.

The CDR3 DNA reads TGCGCCAGCAGCCAAGATAGGACAGGGGGGGACAATGAGCAGTTCTTC. Translation: CASSQDRTGGDNEQFF. The genes are TRBV4-3 and TRBJ2-1, with 10 bases matching TRBD1. V lost 0 bases and J lost 5; bases outside the gene matches: 4. The germline V gene encodes CDR1 LGHNA and CDR2 YSLEER. This CDR3 has 16 residues.

The chain recombines TRBV11-1 with TRBJ2-7; no firm D call. V lost 2 bases, J lost 1 base, and 9 bases lay in between. The CDR3 runs to 14 residues. CDR1 is SGHAT, CDR2 FQDESV, per germline (reference sequence). The CDR3 DNA is TGTGCCAGCAGCTTAATGAGGCAGTCCTACGAGCAGTACTTC. Translating it yields CASSLMRQSYEQYF.

The chain has TRBV7-2 and TRBJ2-2, with 7 bases that match TRBD2. Losses at the gene ends were 1 base for V and 1 base for J; bases not matched to a gene: 3. Germline V CDR1 and CDR2: SGHTA, FQGNSA. This CDR3 is 16 amino acids long. The DNA of the CDR3 is TGTGCCAGCAGCTTAGGTTTAGCGGGGAACACCGGGGAGCTGTTTTTT. It codes for CASSLGLAGNTGELFF.

This chain connects TRBV27 to TRBJ2-3; 8 bases map to TRBD1. This CDR3 has 15 residues. From germline, CDR1 is MNHEY and CDR2 SMNVEV (reference sequence). The trim removed 5 bases at V and 0 bases at J, leaving 4 bases unmatched. CDR3 loop: CASSPRTGSTDTQYF. CDR3 nucleotide sequence: TGTGCCAGCAGTCCAAGGACAGGGAGCACAGATACGCAGTATTTT.

The chain combines TRBV6-5 with TRBJ2-5; 8 nucleotides line up with TRBD2. Per the germline V gene, CDR1 is MNHEY and CDR2 is SVGAGI. CDR3 length: 16 amino acids. The V gene end was trimmed by 1 base and the J gene end by 4 bases; junction bases not matched to a gene: 8. The CDR3 sequence is CASSYLEAGARETQYF. In DNA, the CDR3 is TGTGCCAGCAGTTACTTGGAAGCGGGAGCTCGAGAGACCCAGTACTTC.

V and J are TRBV7-8 and TRBJ1-2; 7 nucleotides agree with TRBD1. The CDR3 runs 14 residues. J was trimmed by 6 bases and V by 0 bases; bases with no gene match: 4. CDR1 is SGHVS and CDR2 is FQNEAQ in the germline V gene. The CDR3 DNA sequence: TGTGCCAGCAGCTTAGCGGCAGGGGGTAATGGCTACACCTTC. Its protein product is CASSLAAGGNGYTF. The full variable domain, its missing parts supplied by reference TRBV7-8 and TRBJ1-2, is GAGVSQSPRYKVAKRGQDVALRCDPISGHVSLFWYQQALGQGPEFLTYFQNEAQLDKSGLPSDRFFAERPEGSVSTLKIQRTQQEDSAVYLCASSLAAGGNGYTFGSGTRLTVV.